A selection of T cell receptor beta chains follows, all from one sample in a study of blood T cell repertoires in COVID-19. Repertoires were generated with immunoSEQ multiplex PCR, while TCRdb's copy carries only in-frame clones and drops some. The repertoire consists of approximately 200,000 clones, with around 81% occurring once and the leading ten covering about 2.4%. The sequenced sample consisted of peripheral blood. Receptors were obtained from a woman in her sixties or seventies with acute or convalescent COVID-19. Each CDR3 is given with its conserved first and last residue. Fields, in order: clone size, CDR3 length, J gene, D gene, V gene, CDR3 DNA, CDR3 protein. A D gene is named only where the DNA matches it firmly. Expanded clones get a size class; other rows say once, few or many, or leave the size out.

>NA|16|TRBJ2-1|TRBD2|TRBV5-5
TGTGCCAGCAGCTTGGTCGCTAGCGGGGGGTTACATGAGCAGTTCTTC
CASSLVASGGLHEQFF
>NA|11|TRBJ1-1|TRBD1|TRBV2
TGTGCCGGCCAGAGGGGGCGCGAAGCTTTCTTT
CAGQRGREAFF
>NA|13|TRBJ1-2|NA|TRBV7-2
TGTGCCAGCAGCTCCACCCGGGGGACCGGCTACACCTTC
CASSSTRGTGYTF
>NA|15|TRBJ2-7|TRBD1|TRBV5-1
TGCGCCAGCAGCTCAATAACAGGGGGCGAGGGCGAGCAGTACTTC
CASSSITGGEGEQYF
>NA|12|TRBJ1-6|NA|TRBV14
TGTGCCAGCAGCTATACGGGTTCACCCCTCCACTTT
CASSYTGSPLHF
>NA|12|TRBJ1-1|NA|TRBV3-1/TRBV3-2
TGTGCCAGCAGCCAATGGAGCACTGAAGCTTTCTTT
CASSQWSTEAFF
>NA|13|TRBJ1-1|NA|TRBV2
TGTGCCAGCAGTACGACACGAAACACTGAAGCTTTCTTT
CASSTTRNTEAFF
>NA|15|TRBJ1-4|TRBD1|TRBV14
TGTGCCAGCAGCCCAGGACAGGGGCGAGGTGAAAAACTGTTTTTT
CASSPGQGRGEKLFF
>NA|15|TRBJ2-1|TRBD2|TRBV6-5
TGTGCCAGCAGTCAGACTTTAGCGGGGCCCAATGAGCAGTTCTTC
CASSQTLAGPNEQFF
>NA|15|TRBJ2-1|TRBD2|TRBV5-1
TGCGCCAGCAGCGTTGGAACTAGCGGACACAATGAGCAGTTCTTC
CASSVGTSGHNEQFF
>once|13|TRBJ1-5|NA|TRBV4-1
TGCGCCAGCAGCCAATTCTGGGGCCAGCCCCAGCATTTT
CASSQFWGQPQHF
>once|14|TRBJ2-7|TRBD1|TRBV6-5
TGTGCCAGCAGCCGAAGACAGGGGATTTACGAGCAGTACTTC
CASSRRQGIYEQYF
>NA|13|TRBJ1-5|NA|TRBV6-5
TGTGCCAGCAGTTACGGGCAGTTCGGGCCCCAGCATTTT
CASSYGQFGPQHF
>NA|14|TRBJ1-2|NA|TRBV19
TGTGCCAGTAGTAGGGGTCGGGATAACTATGGCTACACCTTC
CASSRGRDNYGYTF
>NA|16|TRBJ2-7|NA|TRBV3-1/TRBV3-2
TGTGCCAGCAGCCAAGATGGAGGGACAGCTACCTACGAGCAGTACTTC
CASSQDGGTATYEQYF
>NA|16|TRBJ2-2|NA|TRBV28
TGTGCCAGCAGTTTATTTGGGCAGGGGGGCACCGGGGAGCTGTTTTTT
CASSLFGQGGTGELFF
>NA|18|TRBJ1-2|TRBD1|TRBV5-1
TGCGCCAGCAGCTTGGACCCCACGGGACAGCTCAAGAACTATGGCTACACCTTC
CASSLDPTGQLKNYGYTF
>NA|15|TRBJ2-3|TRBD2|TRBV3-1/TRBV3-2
TGTGCCAGCAGCCACTTTAGCGGGAGCACAGATACGCAGTATTTT
CASSHFSGSTDTQYF
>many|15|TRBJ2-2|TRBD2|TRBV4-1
TGCGCCAGCAGCCATACTAGCGGGGGGACTCGGGAGCTGTTTTTT
CASSHTSGGTRELFF
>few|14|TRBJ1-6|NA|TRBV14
TGTGCCAGCAGCCAATTCGGTAGTAATTCACCCCTCCACTTT
CASSQFGSNSPLHF
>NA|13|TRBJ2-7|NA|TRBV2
TGTGCCAGCATTCCTATCCTAGGAGGCGAGCAGTACTTC
CASIPILGGEQYF
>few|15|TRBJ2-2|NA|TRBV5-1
TGCGCCAGCAGCCGACGACAGTCCCGGACCGGGGAGCTGTTTTTT
CASSRRQSRTGELFF
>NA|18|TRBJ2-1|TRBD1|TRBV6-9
TGTGCCAGCAGTTATCCTTATTCTTCGACAGGGGGCCTCGATGAGCAGTTCTTC
CASSYPYSSTGGLDEQFF
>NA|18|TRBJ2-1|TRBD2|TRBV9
TGTGCCAGCAGCGCTAGCTCGGGACTAGCGGGGCAGGACAATGAGCAGTTCTTC
CASSASSGLAGQDNEQFF
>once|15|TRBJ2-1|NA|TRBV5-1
TGCGCCAGCAGCTCCGGACAGCGGCATTACAATGAGCAGTTCTTC
CASSSGQRHYNEQFF
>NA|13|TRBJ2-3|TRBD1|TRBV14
TGTGCAAGCAGGGGGCAGGGCTCACATACGCAGTATTTT
CASRGQGSHTQYF
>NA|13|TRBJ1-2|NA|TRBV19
TGTGCCAGTAGGTCAGGGTCGAGCTATGGCTACACCTTC
CASRSGSSYGYTF
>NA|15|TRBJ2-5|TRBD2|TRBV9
TGTGCCAGCAGCGTAGCCCCGGGAGGCCAAGAGACCCAGTACTTC
CASSVAPGGQETQYF
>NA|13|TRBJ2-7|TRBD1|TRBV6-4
TGTGCCAGCAGTGCCACAGGGGGAGGCGAGCAGTACTTC
CASSATGGGEQYF
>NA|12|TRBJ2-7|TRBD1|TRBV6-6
TGTGCCAGCAAGAGACAGGGCGGCGAGCAGTACTTC
CASKRQGGEQYF
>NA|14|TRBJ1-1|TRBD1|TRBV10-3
TGTGCCATCAGTGCCTCGGGACAGGGCACTGAAGCTTTCTTT
CAISASGQGTEAFF
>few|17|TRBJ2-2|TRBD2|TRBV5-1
TGCGCCAGCAGTCCGACTAGCGGGGGGGCTTTCACCGGGGAGCTGTTTTTT
CASSPTSGGAFTGELFF
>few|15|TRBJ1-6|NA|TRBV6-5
TGTGCCAGCAGTTACTCGCGGACTTTTAATTCACCCCTCCACTTT
CASSYSRTFNSPLHF
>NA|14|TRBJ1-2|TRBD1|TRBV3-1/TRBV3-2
TGTGCCAGCAGCCAAGATGGGACAGGCGGTGGCTACACCTTC
CASSQDGTGGGYTF
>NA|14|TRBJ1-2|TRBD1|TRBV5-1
TGCGCCAGCTTTGACAGGGGATCCTCTCATGGCTACACCTTC
CASFDRGSSHGYTF
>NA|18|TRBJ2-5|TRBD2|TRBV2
TGTGCCAGCAGTGAAGGGCGGCTAGCGGGGCCGGGCGGAGAGACCCAGTACTTC
CASSEGRLAGPGGETQYF
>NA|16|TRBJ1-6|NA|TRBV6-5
TGTGCCAGCAGTTACTTACCGGGCAGGGGTAATTCACCCCTCCACTTT
CASSYLPGRGNSPLHF
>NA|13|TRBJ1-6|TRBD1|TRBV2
TGTGCCACCAGGGAGGGGGCTAATTCACCCCTCCACTTT
CATREGANSPLHF
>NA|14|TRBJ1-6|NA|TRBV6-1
TGTGCCAGCAGTGAATATTCTGGGCGTTCACCCCTCCACTTT
CASSEYSGRSPLHF
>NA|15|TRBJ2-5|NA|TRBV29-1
TGCAGCCCTCCCGTCGGTGCTCCTCTACAAGAGACCCAGTACTTC
CSPPVGAPLQETQYF
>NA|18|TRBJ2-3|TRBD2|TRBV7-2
TGTGCCAGCAGCTTAGCTCTAGCGGGGGGGAGTGTTGCAGATACGCAGTATTTT
CASSLALAGGSVADTQYF
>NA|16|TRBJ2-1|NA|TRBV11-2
TGTGCCAGCAGCTTACGGGTAGGTATCGCGGGCGATGAGCAGTTCTTC
CASSLRVGIAGDEQFF
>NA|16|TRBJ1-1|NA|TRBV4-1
TGCGCCAGCAGCCAAGCAACAGGGCGCGCAGGTACTGAAGCTTTCTTT
CASSQATGRAGTEAFF
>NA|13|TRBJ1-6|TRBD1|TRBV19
TGTGCCAGCCGGGACAGGGGAGGTTCACCCCTCCACTTT
CASRDRGGSPLHF
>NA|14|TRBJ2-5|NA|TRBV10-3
TGTGCCACACGACAGGGAGGTACCCTGGAGACCCAGTACTTC
CATRQGGTLETQYF
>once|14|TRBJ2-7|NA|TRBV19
TGTGCCAGTAGTATAAAGCACCGAGCCTACGAGCAGTACTTC
CASSIKHRAYEQYF
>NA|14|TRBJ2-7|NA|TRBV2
TGTGCCAGCAGTGAAGGTCTGGCCAACTACGAGCAGTACTTC
CASSEGLANYEQYF
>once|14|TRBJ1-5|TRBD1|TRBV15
TGTGCCACCACCCCGACAGGGTTCGATCAGCCCCAGCATTTT
CATTPTGFDQPQHF
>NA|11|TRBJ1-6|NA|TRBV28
TGTGCCAGCAGTTCAGACAGACCCCTCCACTTT
CASSSDRPLHF
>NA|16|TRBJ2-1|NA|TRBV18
TGTGCCAGCTCACCACGGGTGGGGGGGCCCACGAATGAGCAGTTCTTC
CASSPRVGGPTNEQFF
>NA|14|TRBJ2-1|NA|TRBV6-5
TGTGCCAGCCCTAGGACTGCCTCCTACAATGAGCAGTTCTTC
CASPRTASYNEQFF
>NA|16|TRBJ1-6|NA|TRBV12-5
TGTGCTAGCCTATGCCGGGGGTTAAGGTCGAATTCACCCCTCCACTTT
CASLCRGLRSNSPLHF